Below are 18 T cell receptor beta chains sequenced from a single sample in a study of beta chain features in type 1 diabetes (dated 2018 in TCRdb). These receptors have no identified antigens. What the authors observed across the whole study: In all four CD4+ subsets, TCRB CDR3 length was moderately but significantly shorter in type 1 diabetes patients.

Library generation was performed with the immunoSEQ multiplex PCR assay. The entire amount of isolated RNA was reverse transcribed using the High Capacity cDNA Reverse Transcription Kit, so the sequenced TCRB transcripts were expressed ones. What TCRdb holds here is the immuneACCESS table cut down to in-frame rearrangements. Part of the clones is not present; checked against another copy, under half of the missing clones reflect an unresolved V gene, and the others are unexplained. In this sample the table shows approximately 170,000 clones, 7.8% of which occur a single time. The top ten hold approximately 0.93% of the sample. Input material: central memory CD4+ T cells from blood. Source of these receptors: a middle-aged woman with type 1 diabetes.

This clone was seen a few times. This sequence joins TRBV4-3 and TRBJ1-3; the D gene is possibly TRBD1 (6 bases). V shed 0 bases and J shed 3 bases, with 12 bases lying between them. Looked up from germline, CDR1 is LGHNA and CDR2 is YSLEER. CDR3 size: 16 residues. CDR3 sequence: CASSQDSRGVGNTIYF. CDR3 in DNA: TGCGCCAGCAGCCAAGATAGCAGGGGAGTTGGAAACACCATATATTTT.

This chain connects TRBV18 to TRBJ2-3; a possible D gene is TRBD1 (6 bases). The CDR3 sequence is 15 residues long. V was clipped by 3 bases and J by 6 bases, with 16 bases between them. In germline, CDR1 is KGHSH, CDR2 LQKENI. The CDR3 region has the DNA TGTGCCAGCTCACCCCAGGGGCCAGGGCGCGATACGCAGTATTTT. This translates into CASSPQGPGRDTQYF.

This rearrangement joins TRBV19 to TRBJ1-2; TRBD1 agrees at 7 bases. J was trimmed by 4 bases and V by 6 bases; bases with no gene match: 11. The germline V gene has CDR1 LNHDA and CDR2 SQIVND (reference sequence). CDR3 length: 15 amino acids. CDR3 protein: CASSIQGSMGYGYTF. CDR3 bases: TGTGCCAGTAGCATACAGGGGAGCATGGGCTATGGCTACACCTTC.

The V and J genes are TRBV19 and TRBJ1-5, with 8 bases identical to TRBD1. J gave up 5 bases and V 6 bases, and 9 bases lay outside the gene matches. CDR3 size: 15 residues. The germline CDR1 and CDR2 sequences are LNHDA and SQIVND (reference sequence). The CDR3 sequence: CASRFDRGGYQPQHF. DNA of the CDR3: TGTGCCAGTAGGTTCGACAGGGGTGGTTATCAGCCCCAGCATTTT.

This chain connects TRBV11-2 to TRBJ2-5, with TRBD1 matching over 7 bases. Germline CDR1 SGHAT, CDR2 FQNNGV. V was pared by 1 base and J by 3 bases, with 8 bases of the junction left unmatched. The CDR3 extends over 16 amino acids. The CDR3 loop reads CASSLGGTDLKETQYF. CDR3 nucleotide sequence: TGTGCCAGCAGCTTAGGGGGGACAGACTTAAAAGAGACCCAGTACTTC.

V usage is TRBV29-1 and J usage is TRBJ1-1; TRBD1 matches 10 bases. The V gene end was trimmed by 7 bases and the J gene end by 5 bases; junction bases not matched to a gene: 13. The CDR3 has 15 residues. CDR1 is SQVTM, CDR2 ANQGSEA, per germline. The CDR3 spells CSALIRTGGRTEAFF. CDR3 nucleotides: TGCAGCGCCCTAATTCGGACAGGGGGTCGAACTGAAGCTTTCTTT.

V usage is TRBV10-3 and J usage is TRBJ1-2; 9 bases are a match to TRBD1. Germline V lookup: CDR1 ENHRY, CDR2 SYGVKD. The V gene end was trimmed by 6 bases and the J gene end by 2 bases; junction bases not matched to a gene: 4. The CDR3 consists of 14 residues. CDR3: CAIRGGTGNYGYTF. The CDR3 DNA follows: TGTGCCATCAGAGGAGGGACAGGGAACTATGGCTACACCTTC.

This clone was counted ten times or more. This chain connects TRBV23-1 to TRBJ1-5, with D perhaps matching TRBD1 (6 bases). TRBV23-1 is reported as an ORF; its role is uncertain. This CDR3 is 24 amino acids long. V was cut by 3 bases and J by 0 bases, with 36 bases left in between. CDR3 sequence (DNA): TGCGCCAGCAGTCACTCGATTCCGGGACATACTTCTTTTGCCTTCAATTATAGCAATCAGCCCCAGCATTTT. Protein product: CASSHSIPGHTSFAFNYSNQPQHF.

There are a few counts of this clone. The chain employs TRBV5-1 and TRBJ1-3, with D possibly matching TRBD1 (6 bases). CDR1 and CDR2 (germline): SGHRS, YFSETQ. This CDR3 spans 16 amino acids. V was shortened by 0 bases and J by 3 bases, with 13 bases between the two germline ends. In DNA, the CDR3 is TGCGCCAGCAGCTTGGGGACAGCGGCGGATGGAAACACCATATATTTT. It specifies CASSLGTAADGNTIYF. Full variable domain (outside the CDR3, taken from reference TRBV5-1 and TRBJ1-3): KAGVTQTPRYLIKTRGQQVTLSCSPISGHRSVSWYQQTPGQGLQFLFEYFSETQRNKGNFPGRFSGRQFSNSRSEMNVSTLELGDSALYLCASSLGTAADGNTIYFGEGSWLTVV.

This clone was observed a few times. The chain uses TRBV5-4 and TRBJ1-6; the D gene is possibly TRBD1 (5 bases). Trimming left V 0 bases short and J 5 bases short, with 9 bases between. CDR3 length: 15 residues. Germline-derived CDR1 and CDR2 are SGHNT and YYREEE (reference sequence). CDR3 residues: CASSLDRLHNSPLHF. CDR3 coding DNA: TGTGCCAGCAGCTTGGACAGGCTCCATAATTCACCCCTCCACTTT.

This clone has just a few counts. The chain uses TRBV7-2 and TRBJ1-5, with a weak D call TRBD1 (6 bases). The germline CDR1 and CDR2 sequences are SGHTA and FQGNSA. The length of the CDR3 is 15 residues. The V and J ends lost 0 bases and 7 bases respectively, with 13 bases between them. CDR3 DNA sequence: TGTGCCAGCAGCTTAGCATTGGCGGACAGCCAGCCCCAGCATTTT. It encodes CASSLALADSQPQHF.

The chain recombines TRBV30 with TRBJ1-2; 9 bases map to TRBD1. CDR1 and CDR2 from the germline V gene are GTSNPN and SVGIG (reference sequence). The CDR3 sequence is 13 residues long. J lost 6 bases, V lost 3 bases, and 5 bases had no gene match. The CDR3: CAWRQTGGHGYTF. CDR3 bases: TGTGCCTGGAGACAGACAGGGGGTCATGGCTACACCTTC.

This clone was seen only a few times. This sequence joins TRBV5-1 and TRBJ2-7; 7 bases match TRBD1. The CDR3 length is 17 residues. Germline V lookup: CDR1 SGHRS, CDR2 YFSETQ. V gave up 0 bases and J gave up 3 bases; unmatched junction bases: 12. CDR3 nucleotides: TGCGCCAGCAGCTTGGTGAGTTTCGGACAGGTGAACTACGAGCAGTACTTC. Its protein product is CASSLVSFGQVNYEQYF.

Only a few counts were recorded for this clone. V gene TRBV7-3 combines with J gene TRBJ2-1; 8 bases fit TRBD2. Trimming at V came to 0 bases and at J to 7 bases, leaving 5 bases not matched to a gene. Looked up from germline, CDR1 is SGHTA and CDR2 is FQGTGA. This CDR3 spans 15 amino acids. CDR3 bases: TGTGCCAGCAGCTTAACCTCCGGGACTAGAAATGAGCAGTTCTTC. Protein sequence: CASSLTSGTRNEQFF.

This sequence joins TRBV7-2 and TRBJ1-1; 9 nucleotides align to TRBD1. The CDR3 contains 12 residues. Germline V gene lookup returns CDR1 SGHTA and CDR2 FQGNSA. The junction had 5 bases not matched to a gene; V was cut back by 4 bases and J by 11 bases. The DNA of the CDR3 is TGTGCCAGCAGCTGGAGGACAGGGGTCGCTTTCTTT. Protein product: CASSWRTGVAFF. Based on the CDR3 plus reference TRBV7-2 and TRBJ1-1, the full variable domain is GAGVSQSPSNKVTEKGKDVELRCDPISGHTALYWYRQSLGQGLEFLIYFQGNSAPDKSGLPSDRFSAERTGGSVSTLTIQRTQQEDSAVYLCASSWRTGVAFFGQGTRLTVV.

The CDR3 region is CASRKAASDGEQFF. CDR3 DNA: TGTGCCAGCAGGAAAGCAGCGTCAGACGGCGAGCAGTTCTTC. The genes are TRBV7-9 and TRBJ2-1, with unresolved D. V lost 6 bases and J 10 bases, leaving 19 bases between the germline ends. Germline V lookup: CDR1 SEHNR, CDR2 FQNEAQ (reference sequence). CDR3 length: 14 residues.

The chain joins TRBV15 to TRBJ2-7; D gene ambiguous. Deletions cut 0 bases from V and 0 bases from J, with 6 bases between. CDR1 is LNHNV, CDR2 YYDKDF, per germline (reference sequence). The CDR3 is 14 residues long. This CDR3 reads CATSRDLRSYEQYF. The CDR3, as DNA: TGTGCCACCAGCAGAGATCTGCGCTCCTACGAGCAGTACTTC.

This chain uses TRBV7-9 with TRBJ2-7, with TRBD2 identical over 8 bases. The CDR3 consists of 15 residues. The J segment lost 7 bases and the V segment lost 6 bases, leaving 14 bases of the junction unmatched. The V gene's germline CDR1 is SEHNR and CDR2 FQNEAQ (reference sequence). CDR3 coding DNA: TGTGCCAGCAGTTCTAGGACTAGCAAGCCCTGGGAGCAGTACTTC. It yields the protein CASSSRTSKPWEQYF.